This is a list of T cell receptor beta chains from one sample in a study of glioma-infiltrating T cells. TCRdb itself ran the multiplex PCR reads through MiXCR, one entry per CDR3 protein. The sample holds 85,000 to 110,000 distinct CDR3 sequences; around 28% are singletons and the top ten take 40% to 55%. The sequenced sample was glioma tissue, nonneoplastic brain tissue, or PBMCs (not recorded which). The origin of the receptors is a human donor with low-grade glioma or glioblastoma, undergoing nonglioma brain surgery, or in good health (not recorded which). The conserved cysteine and the conserved F or W are not part of the CDR3 here.

J gene | V gene | CDR3 protein
TRBJ2-3 | TRBV6-1 | ASSESYGQGFNTQY
TRBJ1-6 | TRBV20-1 | SVDSVCSYNSPLH
TRBJ1-2 | TRBV4-1 | ASSQDPRGGRNGYT
TRBJ1-1 | TRBV4-2 | ASSGQGNTEAF
TRBJ2-4 | TRBV20-1 | SAMDRVDIQY
TRBJ1-2 | TRBV6-6 | ASSYSILYYGYT
TRBJ2-3 | TRBV11-2 | ASSLGPRYTQY
TRBJ1-6 | TRBV20-1 | SAPFLDKAGPLAGSPLH
TRBJ1-2 | TRBV7-2 | ASSLDFAGLNGYT
TRBJ2-1 | TRBV7-2 | ASSLTGLTINEQF
TRBJ1-6 | TRBV20-1 | SAPQSRGEANSPLH
TRBJ1-2 | TRBV7-9 | ASSSREVGHGYT
TRBJ1-1 | TRBV19 | AAGPLNTEAF
TRBJ2-7 | TRBV27 | ASSTTPGPYEQY
TRBJ2-1 | TRBV6-4 | ASSVLQGGRNEQF
TRBJ1-5 | TRBV20-1 | SANKDINQPQH
TRBJ2-5 | TRBV18 | ASFSGTLETQY
TRBJ2-4 | TRBV5-5 | ASSLVDGNIQY
TRBJ2-5 | TRBV6-1 | ASNFIQGTQY
TRBJ2-7 | TRBV2 | ASRTGAGYEQY
TRBJ2-2 | TRBV7-9 | ASRYYAGTGELF
TRBJ1-5 | TRBV28 | ASSFGTWQPQH
TRBJ2-3 | TRBV7-9 | ASSPAETRDTQY
TRBJ1-1 | TRBV6-1 | ASSPGQAEAF
TRBJ1-2 | TRBV29-1 | SFGGANYGYT
TRBJ1-1 | TRBV4-1 | ASSRARQWADTEAF
TRBJ2-7 | TRBV4-3 | ASSQEAQGNFYEQY
TRBJ1-1 | TRBV7-9 | ASSPGTETEAF
TRBJ2-1 | TRBV10-2 | ATRDHSYNEQF
TRBJ1-4 | TRBV6-2/TRBV6-3 | ASSYSTVKATNEKLF
TRBJ1-2 | TRBV7-2 | ASSLPALFYYGYT
TRBJ2-7 | TRBV12-3/TRBV12-4 | ASTPGQANEQY
TRBJ2-1 | TRBV7-6 | ASSPTGGNTYNEQF
TRBJ2-5 | TRBV7-2 | ASSLGRAGRETQY
TRBJ1-2 | TRBV7-9 | ASSLKEKANYGYT
TRBJ1-1 | TRBV7-9 | ASSLVFGNTEAF
TRBJ2-5 | TRBV20-1 | SASGPGGAQY
TRBJ2-1 | TRBV20-1 | SAATGSYNEQF
TRBJ1-2 | TRBV2 | ASSERGIGYGYT
TRBJ2-1 | TRBV12-3/TRBV12-4 | ASSFGIYNEQF
TRBJ2-7 | TRBV20-1 | SVTKGRGYEQY
TRBJ1-1 | TRBV4-3 | ASSPNRGPEAF
TRBJ2-3 | TRBV20-1 | SAVRDVTQY
TRBJ1-4 | TRBV2 | ASSAGTATNEKLF
TRBJ2-5 | TRBV7-2 | ASSWDTSGKETQY
TRBJ1-5 | TRBV12-3/TRBV12-4 | ASSPHGVQGAQPQH
TRBJ2-7 | TRBV29-1 | SVEDLTRTGGGLTYEQY
TRBJ2-1 | TRBV7-2 | ASSSRATPGIEQF
TRBJ1-5 | TRBV7-9 | ASSYGSIASNQPQH
TRBJ1-2 | TRBV7-3 | ASSPRQGATSGYT
TRBJ1-2 | TRBV7-2 | ASSKTGQAVYGYT
TRBJ2-3 | TRBV20-1 | SAQSPGPRYTDTQY
TRBJ1-4 | TRBV19 | ASKRRRSTNEKLF
TRBJ1-1 | TRBV6-6 | ASCEKNTEAF
TRBJ1-2 | TRBV19 | ASSIAMEGYGYT
TRBJ1-4 | TRBV19 | ASSTSATNEKLF
TRBJ2-7 | TRBV20-1 | SARQRDRLSYEQY
TRBJ1-1 | TRBV18 | ASSPSSTGAETEAF
TRBJ1-1 | TRBV5-1 | ASSSLGQQSTEAF